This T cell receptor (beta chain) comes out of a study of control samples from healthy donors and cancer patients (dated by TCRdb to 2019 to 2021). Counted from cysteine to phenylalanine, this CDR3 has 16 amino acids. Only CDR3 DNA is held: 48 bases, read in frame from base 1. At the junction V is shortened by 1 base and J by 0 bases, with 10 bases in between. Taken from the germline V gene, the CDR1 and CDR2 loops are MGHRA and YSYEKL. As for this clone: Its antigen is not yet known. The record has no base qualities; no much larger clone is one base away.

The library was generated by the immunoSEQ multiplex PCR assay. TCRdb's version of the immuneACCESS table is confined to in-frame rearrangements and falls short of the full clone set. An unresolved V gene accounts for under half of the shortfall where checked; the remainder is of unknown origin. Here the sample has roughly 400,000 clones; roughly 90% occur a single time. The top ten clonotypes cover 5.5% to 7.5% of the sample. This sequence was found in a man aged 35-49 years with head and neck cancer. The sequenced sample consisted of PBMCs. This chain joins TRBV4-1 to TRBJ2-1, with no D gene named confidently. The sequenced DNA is TGCGCCAGCAGCCAAGGTTTGGATCTCTCCTACAATGAGCAGTTCTTC. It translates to CASSQGLDLSYNEQFF.